This T cell receptor (beta chain) was profiled in a study of T cell responses to AZD1222 COVID-19 vaccine. TCRdb's table, derived via immunoSEQ multiplex PCR, lists solely in-frame clones and lacks some. The table records 85,000 to 90,000 clones, approximately 90% of them present only once. The germline gives CDR1 WNHNN, CDR2 SYGVQD (reference sequence). Trimming cost V 0 bases and J 3 bases, with 0 bases left between them. The CDR3 runs to 13 residues. The chain couples TRBV10-1 to TRBJ2-6; no clear D gene. The receptor comes from an adult in good health. The sequencing used peripheral blood, collected on day 0 of MenACWY control vaccination. CDR3 bases: TGCGCCAGCAGTGAGTCTGGGGCCAACGTCCTGACTTTC. Translated: CASSESGANVLTF.